The T cell receptor (beta chain) described here comes from a study of blood T cell repertoires in COVID-19. Study overall: The origin of the acute and convalescent COVID-19 samples was the United States, Italy and Spain.

V lost 3 bases and J 3 bases, leaving 6 bases between the germline ends. CDR1 and CDR2 from the germline V gene are LNHNV and YYDKDF (reference sequence). The CDR3 has 14 amino acids. In the original processing: For nucleated cells, counts were estimated from reference gene primer amplification. The assay was immunoSEQ multiplex PCR, and TCRdb's table has in-frame clones only and misses some. V and J calls and clone size come straight from that table; D and trimming were deduced from the DNA. The data contain some 320,000 clones, 85% of them singletons. V is TRBV15 and J is TRBJ1-6; D gene unclear. This receptor was taken from a human donor in a cohort sampled during active COVID-19. The sequencing sample was made of peripheral blood. For the CDR3, the DNA is TGTGCCACCAGCAGGGCCCTCTATAATTCACCCCTCCACTTT. It specifies CATSRALYNSPLHF.